The 27 T cell receptor beta chains reported below all come from one sample, sequenced in a study of blood T cell repertoires in COVID-19. This table comes from immunoSEQ multiplex PCR, and its TCRdb copy is limited to in-frame clones, with some not included. Of roughly 150,000 clones listed, around 89% were seen once; the top ten hold around 2.9%. Sequenced material: peripheral blood. The receptors originated from a man aged 60 to 69 with acute or convalescent COVID-19.

The chain uses TRBV10-2 and TRBJ1-1, with a possible D match to TRBD1 (6 bases). CDR3 length equals 13 residues. Germline values: CDR1 WSHSY, CDR2 SAAADI. V was shortened by 9 bases and J by 1 base, with 12 bases between the two germline ends. The CDR3 sequence is CASRTTGNTEAFF. The CDR3 bases are TGCGCCAGTAGAACGACAGGGAACACTGAAGCTTTCTTT.

The chain links TRBV7-2 to TRBJ2-2, with D possibly TRBD2 on 6 matching bases. Trimming left V 2 bases short and J 3 bases short, with 7 bases between. The CDR3 consists of 14 residues. Germline-derived CDR1 and CDR2 are SGHTA and FQGNSA. The CDR3 loop reads CASSLRGDTGELFF. The CDR3 DNA reads as TGTGCCAGCAGCTTACGCGGGGACACCGGGGAGCTGTTTTTT.

The chain is built from TRBV2 and TRBJ2-7, with D possibly TRBD2 on 5 matching bases. The germline V and J ends were trimmed by 7 bases and 5 bases, with 9 bases remaining between them. Germline V gene data show CDR1 as SNHLY and CDR2 as FYNNEI. There are 11 residues in the CDR3. DNA for the CDR3: TGTGCCAGCACCGCGAGGGACGAGCAGTACTTC. It translates to CASTARDEQYF.

The V gene is TRBV5-1, the J gene TRBJ1-4; 9 nucleotides match TRBD1. The CDR3 length is 15 residues. The germline CDR1 and CDR2 sequences are SGHRS and YFSETQ. The ends lost 2 bases at V and 5 bases at J; junction bases unmatched: 4. The CDR3: CASSFSGTGNEKLFF. The DNA of the CDR3 is TGCGCCAGCAGCTTCTCTGGGACAGGGAATGAAAAACTGTTTTTT. The whole variable domain, remainder taken from reference TRBV5-1 and TRBJ1-4, is KAGVTQTPRYLIKTRGQQVTLSCSPISGHRSVSWYQQTPGQGLQFLFEYFSETQRNKGNFPGRFSGRQFSNSRSEMNVSTLELGDSALYLCASSFSGTGNEKLFFGSGTQLSVL.

The rearrangement joins TRBV3-1 (or the pseudogene TRBV3-2) to TRBJ2-3; TRBD2 matches at 12 bases. The CDR3 runs to 17 residues. CDR1 is LGHDT and CDR2 is YNNKEL in the germline V gene (reference sequence). Trimming at V came to 5 bases and at J to 2 bases, leaving 8 bases not matched to a gene. CDR3 DNA: TGTGCCAGCAGCTTCCGACTAGCGGGGGTTCCCACAGATACGCAGTATTTT. Its protein is CASSFRLAGVPTDTQYF.

This clone was recorded once. The chain uses TRBV7-2 and TRBJ1-1, with D perhaps TRBD1 (5 bases). This CDR3 is built from 14 residues. V lost 7 bases and J lost 0, with 12 bases in between. Germline loops: CDR1 SGHTA, CDR2 FQGNSA. CDR3 DNA sequence: TGTGCCAGCACCCTAGGGGCTTTGAACACTGAAGCTTTCTTT. This codes for CASTLGALNTEAFF.

V is TRBV9 and J is TRBJ1-5; D gene uncertain. The CDR3 loop spans 16 amino acids. Trimming removed 0 bases at V and 0 bases at J, with 10 bases between. Germline V gene data show CDR1 as SGDLS and CDR2 as YYNGEE. This CDR3 reads CASSVDGRDSNQPQHF. DNA for the CDR3: TGTGCCAGCAGCGTAGACGGGAGGGATAGCAATCAGCCCCAGCATTTT.

The gene calls are TRBV5-8 and TRBJ1-5; 10 bases are shared with TRBD1. CDR1 is SGHTS, CDR2 YDEGEE, per germline. The J segment lost 7 bases and the V segment lost 2 bases, leaving 6 bases of the junction unmatched. The CDR3 runs 15 residues. The CDR3 DNA reads TGTGCCAGCAGCTTTCGACAGGGGGCTAGGCAGCCCCAGCATTTT. It translates to CASSFRQGARQPQHF.

V gene TRBV7-2 combines with J gene TRBJ1-3; 9 nucleotides line up with TRBD1. The CDR3 is made up of 14 amino acids. J gave up 5 bases and V 5 bases, and 4 bases lay outside the gene matches. Per germline, CDR1 SGHTA and CDR2 FQGNSA. The CDR3 DNA reads TGTGCCAGCAGCGCACAGGGGGCAAGAAACACCATATATTTT. Encoded protein: CASSAQGARNTIYF.

The CDR3 sequence is CATSDFGGGVYNEQFF. The CDR3 nucleotides read TGTGCCACCAGTGATTTTGGGGGGGGAGTCTACAATGAGCAGTTCTTC. This chain connects TRBV24-1 to TRBJ2-1; 7 positions agree with TRBD2. From germline, CDR1 is KGHDR and CDR2 SFDVKD. The CDR3 spans 16 residues. The J segment lost 3 bases and the V segment lost 1 base, leaving 5 bases of the junction unmatched.

The chain uses TRBV4-2 and TRBJ1-5; 7 bases agree with TRBD1. CDR1 and CDR2 from the germline V gene are LGHNA and YNFKEQ. The CDR3 totals 16 residues. V lost 3 bases and J lost 6; bases outside the gene matches: 11. This CDR3 is CASSQTSQGWAQPQHF. The CDR3 DNA follows: TGTGCCAGCAGCCAGACCTCACAGGGGTGGGCTCAGCCCCAGCATTTT.

The V and J genes are TRBV6-7 and TRBJ2-5, with D perhaps matching TRBD1 (6 bases). TRBV6-7 has ORF status, its function being uncertain. V shed 9 bases and J shed 2 bases, with 13 bases lying between them. This CDR3 is built from 13 residues. Here the CDR3 reads CARGGQPQETQYF. The CDR3 nucleotides are TGTGCCAGAGGAGGACAGCCACAAGAGACCCAGTACTTC.

The CDR3 DNA follows: TGTGCCAGCAGCTCGGCCCGGGTGATAAATTCACCCCTCCACTTT. Amino acids: CASSSARVINSPLHF. The rearrangement links TRBV7-2 to TRBJ1-6; D not certain. V lost 4 bases, J lost 7 bases, and 14 bases lay in between. CDR3 length equals 15 residues. Per the germline V gene, CDR1 is SGHTA and CDR2 is FQGNSA.

The chain links TRBV5-1 to TRBJ1-4, with TRBD1 matching over 9 bases. Trimming removed 4 bases from V and 7 bases from J; junction bases left unmatched: 5. This CDR3 has 14 amino acids. CDR1 and CDR2 from the germline V gene are SGHRS and YFSETQ. The CDR3 reads CASSLGTGFEKLFF. The CDR3 DNA reads TGCGCCAGCAGCCTCGGGACAGGGTTTGAAAAACTGTTTTTT.

CDR3 in amino acids: CASSYTRDRIVNTEAFF. In DNA form, the CDR3 reads TGTGCCAGCAGTTACACCCGGGACAGGATCGTGAACACTGAAGCTTTCTTT. The V call is TRBV6-2 or TRBV6-3, the J call TRBJ1-1; 8 bases fit TRBD1. The CDR3 consists of 17 residues. The ends lost 2 bases at V and 0 bases at J; junction bases unmatched: 8. Germline V gene data show CDR1 as MNHEY and CDR2 as SVGEGT.

The chain carries TRBV7-8 and TRBJ1-1; 11 bases are shared with TRBD1. CDR3 length equals 15 residues. The germline CDR1 and CDR2 sequences are SGHVS and FQNEAQ. V lost 4 bases, J lost 5 bases, and 6 bases stayed unmatched. CDR3 region: CASSSGQGAYTEAFF. In nucleotides, the CDR3 is TGTGCCAGCAGCTCTGGACAGGGGGCATATACTGAAGCTTTCTTT.

V is TRBV10-3 and J is TRBJ2-7; 9 nucleotides agree with TRBD1. Germline V gene data show CDR1 as ENHRY and CDR2 as SYGVKD. The CDR3 has 14 amino acids. Trimming took 6 bases from V and 3 from J; bases not matched to a gene: 6. The CDR3 protein is CAISDRGGFYEQYF. For the CDR3, the DNA is TGTGCCATCAGCGACAGGGGGGGCTTCTACGAGCAGTACTTC.

CDR3 sequence (DNA): TGTGCCAGCAGTTATACGGTGAACACTGAAGCTTTCTTT. Translation: CASSYTVNTEAFF. V usage is TRBV6-2 or TRBV6-3 and J usage is TRBJ1-1; D not certain. This CDR3 spans 13 amino acids. Germline-derived CDR1 and CDR2 are MNHEY and SVGEGT. V was shortened by 3 bases and J by 0 bases, with 5 bases between the two germline ends.

The rearrangement uses TRBV5-6 and TRBJ1-1, with 8 bases identical to TRBD1. With 5 bases clipped from V and 5 bases from J, the junction kept 11 bases outside the gene matches. The CDR3 is made up of 15 amino acids. The germline CDR1 and CDR2 sequences are SGHDT and YYEEEE. The chain's CDR3 is CASRQQTRGPTEAFF. The CDR3 DNA sequence: TGTGCCAGCAGACAGCAAACCAGGGGGCCGACTGAAGCTTTCTTT.

Here the CDR3 reads CASSRQDNTEAFF. The CDR3 nucleotides read TGTGCCAGCAGTAGACAGGATAACACTGAAGCTTTCTTT. The rearrangement uses TRBV7-2 and TRBJ1-1; D might be TRBD1 (6 bases). The V and J ends lost 6 bases and 2 bases respectively, with 10 bases between them. From germline, CDR1 is SGHTA and CDR2 FQGNSA. The CDR3 loop spans 13 amino acids.

This sequence joins TRBV9 and TRBJ1-1, with 7 bases that match TRBD1. CDR3 size: 14 residues. The ends lost 0 bases at V and 3 bases at J; junction bases unmatched: 2. Germline loops: CDR1 SGDLS, CDR2 YYNGEE. CDR3 DNA sequence: TGTGCCAGCAGCGTAGAAGGGGGCTACACTGAAGCTTTCTTT. It translates to CASSVEGGYTEAFF.

The rearrangement joins TRBV4-2 to TRBJ2-1; 7 bases fit TRBD1. The germline gives CDR1 LGHNA, CDR2 YNFKEQ. Trimming cost V 0 bases and J 5 bases; bases outside gene matches: 7. The CDR3 length is 16 residues. CDR3 loop: CASSQDRYRGDNEQFF. The CDR3, as DNA: TGTGCCAGCAGCCAAGATAGGTACAGGGGCGACAATGAGCAGTTCTTC.

The chain links TRBV4-2 to TRBJ2-1, with TRBD1 matching 9 bases. There are 16 residues in the CDR3. V dropped 2 bases and J dropped 6; count of bases not matched to a gene: 8. The V gene's germline CDR1 is LGHNA and CDR2 YNFKEQ. CDR3 sequence: CASSQSSGQGLNEQFF. CDR3 bases: TGTGCCAGCAGCCAAAGTTCGGGACAGGGCCTCAATGAGCAGTTCTTC.

The chain links TRBV3-1 (or the pseudogene TRBV3-2) to TRBJ1-4, with D perhaps matching TRBD1 (6 bases). Germline V gene lookup returns CDR1 LGHDT and CDR2 YNNKEL (reference sequence). CDR3 length: 14 residues. Trimming pared 3 bases from V and 3 bases from J, leaving 8 bases between. The CDR3 DNA is TGTGCCAGCAGCCAGGGGGCACCTAATGAAAAACTGTTTTTT. Translating gives CASSQGAPNEKLFF.

This chain uses TRBV10-1 with TRBJ2-7; 7 bases are a match to TRBD1. V was clipped by 10 bases and J by 0 bases; unmatched bases: 6. The CDR3 runs to 13 residues. CDR1 is WNHNN, CDR2 SYGVQD, per germline (reference sequence). The CDR3 DNA reads TGCGCCACCTCGAGGGGGCTCTCCTACGAGCAGTACTTC. Translating it yields CATSRGLSYEQYF.

The V gene is TRBV25-1, the J gene TRBJ1-1; maybe TRBD1 (6 bases). The germline V gene encodes CDR1 MGHDK and CDR2 SYGVNS. Trimming removed 2 bases from V and 8 bases from J, with 18 bases in between. The CDR3 runs 15 residues. The CDR3 here is CASSEKPRGGAEAFF. The CDR3 DNA sequence: TGTGCCAGCAGTGAAAAACCTCGAGGGGGGGCCGAAGCTTTCTTT. The complete variable domain, with remaining parts taken from reference TRBV25-1 and TRBJ1-1, reads EADIYQTPRYLVIGTGKKITLECSQTMGHDKMYWYQQDPGMELHLIHYSYGVNSTEKGDLSSESTVSRIRTEHFPLTLESARPSHTSQYLCASSEKPRGGAEAFFGQGTRLTVV.

This clone has more than one count but fewer than ten. The chain recombines TRBV2 with TRBJ2-3; no clear D. CDR3 length: 12 amino acids. CDR1 and CDR2 from the germline V gene are SNHLY and FYNNEI. The germline V and J ends were trimmed by 6 bases and 2 bases, with 6 bases remaining between them. The CDR3 coding sequence is TGTGCCAGCAGCCTCCTCACAGATACGCAGTATTTT. Protein: CASSLLTDTQYF.